This T cell receptor (beta chain) is drawn from a study of blood T cell repertoires in COVID-19. Method: immunoSEQ multiplex PCR; TCRdb's copy keeps in-frame clones and lacks some. The sample lists about 230,000 clones; less than 90% were seen once. The ends lost 5 bases at V and 0 bases at J; junction bases unmatched: 5. Germline loops: CDR1 MDHEN, CDR2 SYDVKM. CDR3 length: 16 amino acids. The chain joins TRBV28 to TRBJ2-4; TRBD2 matches at 9 bases. The source is a woman older than 75 with active or convalescent COVID-19. Specimen: peripheral blood. The CDR3 DNA sequence: TGTGCCAGCAGTAGTAGCGGGGGCCTAGCCAAAAACATTCAGTACTTC. Translating it yields CASSSSGGLAKNIQYF.